This T cell receptor (beta chain) was found in a study of Ad26.COV2.S vaccination and SARS-CoV-2 variants (dated by TCRdb to about 2021). Study-level background: Donors in the vaccine arm were drawn from COV1001, a phase I-IIa trial of Ad26.COV2.S in healthy adults that was multicentre, randomized, double-blind and placebo-controlled. The TCR-sequenced set comprised about 32 samples: some 19 Ad26.COV2.S vaccine recipients, 5 placebo recipients and 8 SARS-CoV-2 convalescent individuals. Trial participants were randomized into five groups of five, in which low-dose or high-dose Ad26.COV2.S was given once or twice, or placebo was given on both occasions. Investigators remained blinded to trial group allocation during experiments and outcome assessment. Ad26.COV2.S was given intramuscularly at 5x10^10 or 1x10^11 viral particles, as a single shot or as two shots 56 days apart. TCRbeta repertoire sequencing was used to assess the specificity and breadth of SARS-CoV-2-reactive T cell receptors after Ad26.COV2.S vaccination.

Worth noting for this clone: This clone's antigen is unknown. No clone much larger than this one lies a single base away; base qualities are absent.

Trimming at the junction amounts to 3 bases on V and 7 bases on J, and the germline ends lie 21 bases apart. The germline V gene sets CDR1 to SGHVS and CDR2 to FNYEAQ. The CDR3 sequence holds 17 residues, the cysteine and phenylalanine included. Only the CDR3 part of the read is kept: 51 bases, read in frame from the first base. What the research found in general, with its limitations: Comparing responses between vaccine doses or regimens was not something the study was powered to do. Higher spike-specific TCR breadth was observed in Ad26.COV2.S recipients than in placebo recipients (P = 0.0014). After vaccination, spike-specific CD8+ and CD4+ T cell responses were reported to show substantial breadth. It was noted by the authors that total T cell responses may have been underestimated by the TCR breadth and depth analyses. Vaccine and placebo recipients had similar non-spike TCR breadth, a finding consistent with the vaccine containing only spike.

TCRbeta CDR3 regions were sequenced with the immunoSEQ Assay. After extraction, genomic DNA underwent amplification by bias-controlled multiplex PCR, followed by high-throughput sequencing. For the original study's pipeline: To quantify the absolute abundance of every unique TCRbeta CDR3 region, sequences were collapsed and filtered. T cell fraction was estimated by normalizing TCRbeta template counts to usable DNA, which was measured by amplifying reference genes present in all nucleated cells. Repertoire TCRs were annotated as SARS-CoV-2-specific when V gene, CDR3 amino acid sequence and J gene were exactly matched to a known reactive TCR set. The reference SARS-CoV-2 TCR set was derived from MIRA and filtered for enrichment in COVID-19-positive ImmuneCODE repertoires, a step that removed public or cross-reactive TCRs. Drawing on the MIRA antigens, annotated TCRs were analysed further at the level of specific ORF or position within ORF. Depth was the summed frequency of annotated unique rearrangements, while breadth was defined as annotated unique rearrangements over total unique productive rearrangements. Group comparisons of TCR breadth used two-sided Wilcoxon rank-sum tests. TCRdb took over this immuneACCESS table, retaining in-frame rearrangements with V and J assigned. Such tables are incomplete; in checked studies, under half of the missing clones stem from an unresolved V gene, and the remainder is unexplained. V, J and clone size are those of that table, while D and trimming were read from the DNA. The sample yields around 320,000 clones; around 87% were counted once. Around 3.6% of the sample is taken by the ten largest.

Read against the paper, the sample's treatment or condition label means: around 19 received Ad26.COV2.S at low or high dose, single or two shots; several received placebo; per-sample allocation not given. For vaccine and placebo recipients, the sequenced repertoires came from samples collected on day 63 after the first injection. Between 29 July and 7 August 2020, Cohort 1b enrolled 25 adults aged 18-55 years at one site in Boston, USA. As a vaccine, Ad26.COV2.S was a replication-incompetent adenovirus type 26 vector that expressed a prefusion-stabilized SARS-CoV-2 spike protein derived from the original Wuhan strain.

The sequence came from a person aged 18 to 65 who received the Ad26.COV2.S COVID-19 vaccine or a placebo. The sequence links TRBV7-6 to TRBJ1-4; a tentative D match to TRBD1 spans 6 bases. The input for sequencing was peripheral blood, taken in a trial of Ad26.COV2.S vaccine versus placebo. The CDR3 sequence is CASSFPSSLGGREKLFF. The DNA sequence is given as TGTGCCAGCAGCTTTCCCTCGTCTCTGGGGGGCCGTGAAAAACTGTTTTTT.